Listed here are 23 T cell receptor beta chains from one sample, sequenced in a study of cytomegalovirus exposure and HLA in healthy donors. PCR amplification relied on 60 Vbeta primers (plus 13 Jbeta primers). Data came from immunoSEQ multiplex PCR; TCRdb stores just in-frame clones and leaves some out. The repertoire includes about 85,000 clones, about 72% of them detected once, and approximately 2.3% sits in the top ten. The sequenced material came from PBMCs. The receptors were gathered from a man younger than 40 in good health and CMV-seronegative.

V and J are TRBV5-1 and TRBJ2-1; 7 nucleotides match TRBD2. Looked up from germline, CDR1 is SGHRS and CDR2 is YFSETQ. The V segment lost 0 bases and the J segment 7 bases; nucleotides outside the gene matches: 7. This CDR3 has 15 amino acids. The CDR3 DNA is TGCGCCAGCAGCTTGGAAGGGAGGGGACCTAATGAGCAGTTCTTC. Its translation is CASSLEGRGPNEQFF.

The chain recombines TRBV10-2 with TRBJ1-1; D is unresolved. The CDR3 loop spans 12 amino acids. Germline assignment: CDR1 WSHSY and CDR2 SAAADI. Trimming removed 9 bases at V and 6 bases at J, with 14 bases between. This CDR3 reads CASRIDFSEAFF. In DNA, the CDR3 is TGCGCCAGTAGGATTGACTTCTCTGAAGCTTTCTTT.

This clone has only a few counts. The J gene is TRBJ1-1, the V gene TRBV5-1; TRBD1 matches at 7 bases. Germline CDR1 is SGHRS and CDR2 is YFSETQ. The CDR3 totals 14 residues. J was trimmed by 4 bases and V by 3 bases; bases with no gene match: 6. The CDR3 protein is CASSSNPGGTEAFF. Here the CDR3 DNA reads TGCGCCAGCAGCTCAAACCCAGGGGGCACTGAAGCTTTCTTT. Combining the CDR3 with reference TRBV5-1 and TRBJ1-1 gives the whole variable domain KAGVTQTPRYLIKTRGQQVTLSCSPISGHRSVSWYQQTPGQGLQFLFEYFSETQRNKGNFPGRFSGRQFSNSRSEMNVSTLELGDSALYLCASSSNPGGTEAFFGQGTRLTVV.

The rearrangement uses TRBV30 and TRBJ2-1; 7 positions agree with TRBD1. The germline gives CDR1 GTSNPN, CDR2 SVGIG (reference sequence). V lost 4 bases and J lost 1; bases outside the gene matches: 10. The CDR3 is 16 amino acids. The CDR3 sequence: CAWIPPQGMSYNEQFF. The CDR3 nucleotides read TGTGCCTGGATACCCCCACAGGGGATGTCCTACAATGAGCAGTTCTTC.

The chain employs TRBV7-9 and TRBJ1-4; TRBD1 is a possible D gene (6 bases). Trimming removed 1 base at V and 3 bases at J, with 6 bases between. Per the germline V gene, CDR1 is SEHNR and CDR2 is FQNEAQ (reference sequence). This CDR3 spans 14 amino acids. The CDR3 loop reads CASSLGTANEKLFF. The DNA of the CDR3 is TGTGCCAGCAGCTTAGGGACAGCTAATGAAAAACTGTTTTTT.

This clone appeared a few times. The rearrangement links TRBV19 to TRBJ1-1, with 11 bases identical to TRBD1. Trimming at V came to 6 bases and at J to 0 bases, leaving 9 bases not matched to a gene. The CDR3 runs to 17 residues. The germline V gene has CDR1 LNHDA and CDR2 SQIVND (reference sequence). The CDR3 reads CASRLGQGAQLNTEAFF. Written as DNA, the CDR3 is TGTGCCAGTAGACTAGGACAGGGGGCACAGCTGAACACTGAAGCTTTCTTT.

The chain has TRBV25-1 and TRBJ2-7; 9 bases map to TRBD2. CDR3 length equals 17 residues. Germline CDR1 reads MGHDK; CDR2 reads SYGVNS. J gave up 6 bases and V 5 bases, and 17 bases lay outside the gene matches. CDR3 amino acids: CASSRLRDRGRGGEQYF. The CDR3 bases are TGTGCCAGCAGTCGGCTGAGGGATCGCGGGAGGGGAGGCGAGCAGTACTTC.

This clone was seen only once. This sequence joins TRBV5-6 and TRBJ2-7, with D perhaps TRBD2 (6 bases). The CDR3 runs to 14 residues. Trimming took 0 bases from V and 1 from J, leaving 8 bases between them. CDR1 and CDR2 (germline): SGHDT, YYEEEE. The CDR3, as DNA: TGTGCCAGCAGCTTGGCAGGGAGGTCCTACGAGCAGTACTTC. Protein: CASSLAGRSYEQYF.

V usage is TRBV11-2 and J usage is TRBJ2-7; D perhaps matches TRBD2 (6 bases). Between the trimmed V and J ends, which lost 2 bases and 6 bases, there was a span of 17 bases. This CDR3 contains 15 residues. Germline V lookup: CDR1 SGHAT, CDR2 FQNNGV. The CDR3 DNA reads as TGTGCCAGCAGCTTACCGGGGACCCGGGGGTTCGAGCAGTACTTC. It translates to CASSLPGTRGFEQYF. Together with reference TRBV11-2 and TRBJ2-7, the CDR3 gives the full variable domain: EAGVAQSPRYKIIEKRQSVAFWCNPISGHATLYWYQQILGQGPKLLIQFQNNGVVDDSQLPKDRFSAERLKGVDSTLKIQPAKLEDSAVYLCASSLPGTRGFEQYFGPGTRLTVT.

CDR3 coding DNA: TGTGCCAGCAGTCGGAACAGTCCAGGTGGGGCCAACGTCCTGACTTTC. It yields the protein CASSRNSPGGANVLTF. The chain is built from TRBV27 and TRBJ2-6; D gene unclear. The CDR3 runs 16 residues. Per germline, CDR1 MNHEY and CDR2 SMNVEV (reference sequence). V shed 5 bases and J shed 3 bases, with 14 bases lying between them.

This clone was recorded only once. J is TRBJ2-1 and V is TRBV30, with a tentative D call TRBD2 (6 bases). From germline, CDR1 is GTSNPN and CDR2 SVGIG (reference sequence). This CDR3 comprises 15 residues. The germline V and J ends were trimmed by 2 bases and 2 bases, with 13 bases remaining between them. The CDR3 loop is CAWSLKRVAYNEQFF. DNA of the CDR3: TGTGCCTGGAGTTTAAAGCGGGTTGCCTACAATGAGCAGTTCTTC.

The table lists this clone with a few counts. This chain connects TRBV18 to TRBJ1-4, with 8 bases matching TRBD1. Germline V lookup: CDR1 KGHSH, CDR2 LQKENI. V lost 4 bases, J lost 8 bases, and 6 bases stayed unmatched. The CDR3 loop spans 14 amino acids. The CDR3 protein is CASSRGQGVEKLFF. The CDR3 DNA sequence: TGTGCCAGCTCACGAGGACAGGGAGTAGAAAAACTGTTTTTT.

This clone has more than one count but fewer than ten. The V gene is TRBV5-6, the J gene TRBJ2-1, with TRBD1 matching 8 bases. The CDR3 spans 13 residues. The trim removed 3 bases at V and 8 bases at J, leaving 4 bases unmatched. Germline lookup yields CDR1 SGHDT and CDR2 YYEEEE. The CDR3 region is CASSSDRGDEQFF. Here the CDR3 DNA reads TGTGCCAGCAGCTCCGACAGGGGTGATGAGCAGTTCTTC.

This clone was detected once. V usage is TRBV25-1 and J usage is TRBJ1-1, with 8 bases fitting TRBD1. The CDR3 spans 14 residues. From germline, CDR1 is MGHDK and CDR2 SYGVNS. The trim removed 6 bases at V and 2 bases at J, leaving 5 bases unmatched. The CDR3 region is CASRETGVNTEAFF. CDR3 nucleotide sequence: TGTGCCAGCAGGGAGACAGGGGTCAACACTGAAGCTTTCTTT. Looking up the rest from reference TRBV25-1 and TRBJ1-1 gives the full variable domain: EADIYQTPRYLVIGTGKKITLECSQTMGHDKMYWYQQDPGMELHLIHYSYGVNSTEKGDLSSESTVSRIRTEHFPLTLESARPSHTSQYLCASRETGVNTEAFFGQGTRLTVV.

The CDR3 DNA is TGTGCCAGCAGCGCCTACAGGGAGGGAAACACCATATATTTT. Protein product: CASSAYREGNTIYF. The chain has TRBV7-9 and TRBJ1-3, with D tentatively TRBD1 (6 bases). Germline CDR1 and CDR2: SEHNR and FQNEAQ (reference sequence). With 5 bases removed from V and 4 bases from J, the gap between germline ends came to 12 bases. This CDR3 has 14 residues.

This sequence joins TRBV19 and TRBJ1-5; D ambiguous. This CDR3 is 13 amino acids long. Trimming stripped 0 bases from V and 6 bases from J, with 6 bases between. CDR1 and CDR2 (germline): LNHDA, SQIVND (reference sequence). The CDR3 reads CASSIEGGQPQHF. In DNA form, the CDR3 reads TGTGCCAGTAGTATAGAAGGCGGTCAGCCCCAGCATTTT.

V gene TRBV18 combines with J gene TRBJ2-7; 9 bases map to TRBD2. The CDR3 loop spans 15 amino acids. Germline CDR1 is KGHSH and CDR2 is LQKENI. The J segment lost 2 bases and the V segment lost 2 bases, leaving 4 bases of the junction unmatched. The CDR3 region has the DNA TGTGCCAGCTCACCAAACCTAGCGGGAACCTACGAGCAGTACTTC. Translation: CASSPNLAGTYEQYF.

This clone showed up just a few times. The chain links TRBV4-1 to TRBJ1-4; 7 nucleotides match TRBD1. Looked up from germline, CDR1 is MGHRA and CDR2 is YSYEKL. Losses at the gene ends were 2 bases for V and 7 bases for J; bases not matched to a gene: 7. The CDR3 loop spans 15 amino acids. The CDR3 reads CASSQIGGVGEKLFF. In DNA form, the CDR3 reads TGCGCCAGCAGCCAAATAGGGGGCGTGGGTGAAAAACTGTTTTTT.

This chain uses TRBV28 with TRBJ1-4, with a tentative D call TRBD1 (5 bases). Germline loops: CDR1 MDHEN, CDR2 SYDVKM. V was clipped by 2 bases and J by 3 bases, with 7 bases between them. The CDR3 is 14 residues long. CDR3 DNA sequence: TGTGCCAGCAGTTTAGGGGGGGCTAATGAAAAACTGTTTTTT. It encodes CASSLGGANEKLFF.

In this sample, this clone turned up once. V is TRBV7-2 and J is TRBJ2-5, with 12 bases matching TRBD2. Germline assignment: CDR1 SGHTA and CDR2 FQGNSA. V lost 5 bases, J lost 2 bases, and 9 bases stayed unmatched. This CDR3 is built from 17 residues. This CDR3 is CASSPGLAGNFQETQYF. DNA of the CDR3: TGTGCCAGCAGCCCGGGACTAGCGGGTAACTTTCAAGAGACCCAGTACTTC. Drawing the rest from reference TRBV7-2 and TRBJ2-5, the complete variable domain is GAGVSQSPSNKVTEKGKDVELRCDPISGHTALYWYRQSLGQGLEFLIYFQGNSAPDKSGLPSDRFSAERTGGSVSTLTIQRTQQEDSAVYLCASSPGLAGNFQETQYFGPGTRLLVL.

For the CDR3, the DNA is TGTGCCAGCAGTTTAAGGGGGCAGCTCTACGAGCAGTACTTC. As protein: CASSLRGQLYEQYF. The chain couples TRBV27 to TRBJ2-7, with 7 nucleotides matching TRBD1. V dropped 2 bases and J dropped 3; count of bases not matched to a gene: 4. Looked up from germline, CDR1 is MNHEY and CDR2 is SMNVEV (reference sequence). This CDR3 has 14 amino acids.

The chain carries TRBV6-1 and TRBJ1-4; no clear D gene. CDR1 is MNHNS, CDR2 SASEGT, per germline. This CDR3 region has 15 residues. V was cut by 5 bases and J by 4 bases, with 14 bases left in between. In nucleotides, the CDR3 is TGTGCCAGCAGTTTAACCGGGATTTATAATGAAAAACTGTTTTTT. It codes for CASSLTGIYNEKLFF.

Notes on this clone: This same CDR3 is encoded by further DNA sequences in the sample. The chain links TRBV19 to TRBJ2-7, with 12 bases fitting TRBD2. This CDR3 is built from 13 residues. V gave up 6 bases and J gave up 3 bases; unmatched junction bases: 0. The germline V gene has CDR1 LNHDA and CDR2 SQIVND (reference sequence). The CDR3 region has the DNA TGTGCCAGTAGACTAGCGGGAGGCTACGAGCAGTACTTC. This encodes CASRLAGGYEQYF. Supplemented by reference TRBV19 and TRBJ2-7, the full variable domain reads DGGITQSPKYLFRKEGQNVTLSCEQNLNHDAMYWYRQDPGQGLRLIYYSQIVNDFQKGDIAEGYSVSREKKESFPLTVTSAQKNPTAFYLCASRLAGGYEQYFGPGTRLTVT.